This entry concerns a single TCR beta chain. Random hexamers served to reverse transcribe roughly 0.5 to 1 ug RNA. With immunoSEQ multiplex PCR, TCR beta CDR3 was amplified across 54 Vbeta and 13 Jbeta. TCRdb processed the immunoSEQ multiplex PCR reads anew with MiXCR; each CDR3 protein has one entry. The sample includes approximately 79,000 distinct CDR3 sequences, 80% to 95% of them seen just once. The data were obtained in a study of CD8 T cells in Susac syndrome. Study at large: Patients with Susac syndrome were therapy-naive, on corticosteroids, or on intravenous immunoglobulin alone at the time that blood was drawn.

This CDR3 is built from 13 residues. Germline assignment: CDR1 SNHLY and CDR2 FYNNEI. Trimming stripped 3 bases from V and 6 bases from J, with 9 bases between. Fulfillment of recently defined diagnostic criteria for definite or probable disease was shown by the patients with Susac syndrome. Sequences were obtained from CD8+ T cells from PBMCs. The chain couples TRBV2 to TRBJ2-1; D is perhaps TRBD2 (6 bases). This sequence was found in a human donor with Susac syndrome. In nucleotides, the CDR3 is TGTGCCAGCAGTGACCAGGGAGGCAATGAGCAGTTCTTC. It encodes CASSDQGGNEQFF.